The sequence of this T cell receptor (beta chain) was determined in a study of OX40 agonist ivuxolimab in advanced cancers. About the investigation overall: Ivuxolimab, which targeted the costimulatory receptor OX40 (CD134), was an agonistic, fully human IgG2 monoclonal antibody. Three dose-escalation patients achieved partial responses, one with hepatocellular carcinoma and two with cutaneous melanoma. Intravenous ivuxolimab was administered to patients every 2 weeks at six dose levels: 0.01, 0.1, 0.3, 1.5, 3 and 10 mg/kg. Among the 50 to 55 dose-escalation patients, some 20 had hepatocellular carcinoma, 15 or so melanoma, 9 renal cell carcinoma and 9 head and neck cancer. Peripheral TCRbeta sequencing was intended to test whether TCR sequence diversity was altered and clonal T-cell expansion was caused by ivuxolimab. The dose-escalation cohort was about 87% male with a mean age of about 60 years, ranging from roughly 23 to 80. Prior anti-PD-1, anti-PD-L1 or anti-CTLA-4 therapy was permitted, and about two fifths of dose-escalation patients had received checkpoint inhibitors. The paper describes the monotherapy dose-escalation part (N of about 54 patients) of the phase I trial of ivuxolimab.

The paper as a whole reports these results and caveats: Low levels of normalized T-cell clonal expansion were also seen in some nonresponding patients. The antigen specificity of the peripheral T cells that underwent clonal expansion was not determined. Clonal expansion of both CD4+ and CD8+ blood T cells was observed from baseline to week 6 at doses 0.1 to 3.0 mg/kg. After ivuxolimab, more expanded clones were found on average in CD8+ T cells than in CD4+ T cells. In the 0.1-3.0 mg/kg groups, partial responders were among the patients with the lowest normalized peripheral clonal expansion, particularly in CD8+ T cells.

Genomic DNA was extracted from sorted cells for sequencing of the TCRbeta CDR3 region. TCRbeta CDR3 regions were sequenced using the immunoSEQ Assay. What TCRdb holds here is the immuneACCESS table cut down to in-frame rearrangements. Part of the clones is not present; checked against another copy, under half of the missing clones reflect an unresolved V gene, and the others are unexplained. This sample gives tens of thousands of clones in total; approximately 84% of them show up just once. The ten top clones hold 9% to 10% of the sample. Patients with autoimmune disease history or receiving systemic immunosuppression were excluded from the trial. Peripheral blood for TCR sequencing was collected from all dose cohorts at baseline, on cycle 4 day 1, and on cycle 7 day 1. Samples came from an open-label, multicenter, first-in-human phase I dose-escalation trial of ivuxolimab. Adults with locally advanced or metastatic head and neck squamous cell, hepatocellular, melanoma or renal cell carcinoma were enrolled in the trial. CD4+ and CD8+ T cells were sorted separately from peripheral blood before TCR sequencing.

Reading the germline V gene gives CDR1 MNHNS and CDR2 SASEGT. The CDR3 contains 15 residues, cysteine and phenylalanine counted. CDR3 DNA only is kept here, 45 bases in frame from base 1. The germline V and J ends show losses of 6 bases and 4 bases respectively, and no gene match explains 2 bases of the junction. There are a few counts of this clone. Its recognized antigen is unknown. The record has no base qualities; no much larger clone is one base away. Rearrangement joined TRBV6-1 to TRBJ2-2; 13 bases in the middle match TRBD2. The source material was CD4+ or CD8+ T cells sorted from blood, sampled in a trial of the OX40 agonist ivuxolimab. This clonotype originated in an adult with an advanced solid tumor such as melanoma, head and neck, liver or kidney cancer. The CDR3 loop reads CASSGTSGITGELFF. The nucleotide sequence is given as TGTGCCAGCAGCGGGACTAGCGGGATCACCGGGGAGCTGTTTTTT.